The text below deals with one T cell receptor beta chain. In the source study's methods: Estimated nucleated cell counts came from reference gene primer amplification. Repertoires were generated with immunoSEQ multiplex PCR, while TCRdb's copy carries only in-frame clones and drops some. From that table come the V and J calls and clone size; the DNA was used to work out D and trimming. The data hold 71,000 or so clones, with 90% observed a single time. The sample belongs to a study of blood T cell repertoires in COVID-19. Study in general: Sites across the United States, Italy and Spain contributed samples from acute and convalescent COVID-19. Nucleic acid was either cDNA or gDNA, and it came from T cells, B-cell-depleted T cells, or PBMCs.

Material for sequencing was peripheral blood. This TCR was recovered from a young woman with acute or convalescent COVID-19.

This chain's CDR3 is CASSGGTAGYTF. In DNA form, the CDR3 reads TGTGCCAGCAGCGGCGGGACGGCTGGCTACACCTTC. The chain joins TRBV5-4 to TRBJ1-2, with D perhaps TRBD1 (5 bases). There are 12 residues in the CDR3. V was trimmed by 4 bases and J by 7 bases, leaving 11 bases between them. Germline assignment: CDR1 SGHNT and CDR2 YYREEE (reference sequence).